These 26 T cell receptor beta chains originate from one sample sequenced in a study of blood T cell repertoires in COVID-19. Generated by immunoSEQ multiplex PCR, the TCRdb table keeps only in-frame clones and is missing some. The sample holds around 210,000 clones, around four fifths seen once. The source material was peripheral blood. These receptors were collected from a man aged 55-75 years with COVID-19, enrolled during active disease.

CDR3 loop: CASSPGTTGTYEQYF. DNA for the CDR3: TGTGCCAGCAGCCCCGGGACAACGGGGACCTACGAGCAGTACTTC. The rearrangement links TRBV7-2 to TRBJ2-7, with D maybe TRBD1 (6 bases). Per the germline V gene, CDR1 is SGHTA and CDR2 is FQGNSA. Trimming shortened V by 5 bases and J by 2 bases, and 16 bases separated the two germline ends. This CDR3 is built from 15 residues.

Regarding this clone: The sample contains more than one DNA sequence encoding this CDR3. This sequence joins TRBV6-2 or TRBV6-3 and TRBJ1-1; the D is unclear. This CDR3 is 13 amino acids long. Trimming cost V 3 bases and J 1 base, with 6 bases left between them. Looked up from germline, CDR1 is MNHEY and CDR2 is SVGEGT. CDR3 DNA sequence: TGTGCCAGCAGTTATACGGGGAACACTGAAGCTTTCTTT. It specifies CASSYTGNTEAFF.

The chain is built from TRBV18 and TRBJ1-1; D is uncertain. This CDR3 region has 12 residues. Trimming pared 2 bases from V and 4 bases from J, leaving 5 bases between. Germline assignment: CDR1 KGHSH and CDR2 LQKENI. Written as DNA, the CDR3 is TGTGCCAGCTCACCAGGCTCCACTGAAGCTTTCTTT. This sequence encodes CASSPGSTEAFF.

The chain is built from TRBV30 and TRBJ1-2, with D perhaps TRBD1 (6 bases). The CDR3 length is 14 residues. Germline V lookup: CDR1 GTSNPN, CDR2 SVGIG (reference sequence). V lost 2 bases and J 6 bases, leaving 16 bases between the germline ends. This CDR3 reads CAWSHVGSGDGYTF. CDR3 DNA: TGTGCCTGGAGTCACGTGGGTTCAGGGGATGGCTACACCTTC.

The V gene is TRBV19, the J gene TRBJ1-5, with D possibly being TRBD1 (6 bases). Trimming took off 7 bases at V and 3 bases at J, with 10 bases between the two ends. CDR1 is LNHDA and CDR2 is SQIVND in the germline V gene (reference sequence). The CDR3 consists of 13 residues. This CDR3 reads CASKGQPNQPQHF. The CDR3 region has the DNA TGTGCCAGTAAAGGACAGCCCAATCAGCCCCAGCATTTT.

This chain connects TRBV5-4 to TRBJ1-1, with 9 bases identical to TRBD1. The CDR3 length is 16 residues. Germline-derived CDR1 and CDR2 are SGHNT and YYREEE (reference sequence). Unmatched junction bases numbered 8, after V lost 3 bases and J lost 2 bases. CDR3: CASSSPSQGANTEAFF. CDR3 sequence (DNA): TGTGCCAGCAGCTCACCATCACAGGGGGCTAACACTGAAGCTTTCTTT.

The V gene is TRBV10-1, the J gene TRBJ2-2; 12 bases are shared with TRBD2. This CDR3 comprises 16 residues. Germline CDR1 is WNHNN and CDR2 is SYGVQD (reference sequence). The J segment lost 3 bases and the V segment lost 10 bases, leaving 9 bases of the junction unmatched. The DNA for the CDR3 is TGCGCCACGCTACTAGCGGGAGGAGGTCACACCGGGGAGCTGTTTTTT. It codes for CATLLAGGGHTGELFF.

This clone was detected only once. The chain couples TRBV7-9 to TRBJ1-5; TRBD1 matches 11 bases. V was pared by 5 bases and J by 6 bases, with 9 bases of the junction left unmatched. CDR1 is SEHNR, CDR2 FQNEAQ, per germline (reference sequence). The CDR3 is 16 amino acids. DNA for the CDR3: TGTGCCAGCAGCGACACGGGGACAGGGGGGAGTCAGCCCCAGCATTTT. It is translated as CASSDTGTGGSQPQHF.

The chain couples TRBV27 to TRBJ1-5; D is undetermined. CDR3 length equals 14 residues. The germline V gene has CDR1 MNHEY and CDR2 SMNVEV (reference sequence). V lost 5 bases to trimming and J lost 4 bases, with 12 bases between them. CDR3 nucleotides: TGTGCCAGCAGTCGGCAGGCTATTAATCAGCCCCAGCATTTT. This gives the protein CASSRQAINQPQHF.

A single count supports this clone. This sequence joins TRBV6-2 or TRBV6-3 and TRBJ2-7; no clear D. The CDR3 extends over 12 amino acids. Germline V gene data show CDR1 as MNHEY and CDR2 as SVGEGT. The V end lost 4 bases, the J end lost 2 bases, and 6 bases lay between the germline ends. The CDR3: CASSFNPYEQYF. CDR3 DNA sequence: TGTGCCAGCAGTTTTAATCCCTACGAGCAGTACTTC.

This rearrangement joins TRBV28 to TRBJ1-2; D remains ambiguous. With 5 bases removed from V and 3 bases from J, the gap between germline ends came to 19 bases. Per germline, CDR1 MDHEN and CDR2 SYDVKM. This CDR3 has 16 amino acids. CDR3 DNA sequence: TGTGCCAGCAGTCCAAGTTCGGGAGGGTGGTACTATGGCTACACCTTC. Its translation: CASSPSSGGWYYGYTF.

Here the CDR3 reads CASGRQGGYEQYF. The CDR3 nucleotides are TGTGCCAGCGGCAGACAGGGAGGCTACGAGCAGTACTTC. This chain links TRBV3-1 (or the pseudogene TRBV3-2) with TRBJ2-7; a weak D match, TRBD1 (7 bases). The CDR3 has 13 residues. The germline gives CDR1 LGHDT, CDR2 YNNKEL (reference sequence). V lost 8 bases and J lost 3, with 14 bases in between.

V usage is TRBV5-1 and J usage is TRBJ1-1, with D perhaps matching TRBD1 (5 bases). Trimming shortened V by 4 bases and J by 10 bases, and 23 bases separated the two germline ends. The germline CDR1 and CDR2 sequences are SGHRS and YFSETQ. This CDR3 contains 15 residues. The CDR3 reads CASSRFSAGGAGAFF. CDR3 nucleotides: TGCGCCAGCAGCCGTTTCTCAGCGGGGGGAGCGGGAGCTTTCTTT.

V is TRBV4-3 and J is TRBJ2-7; TRBD2 might be the D (5 bases). In germline, CDR1 is LGHNA, CDR2 YSLEER. This CDR3 spans 14 amino acids. Trimming removed 3 bases at V and 3 bases at J, with 12 bases between. The CDR3 DNA is TGCGCCAGCAGCCACAACCGGGGTCTCTACGAGCAGTACTTC. This sequence encodes CASSHNRGLYEQYF.

The gene calls are TRBV15 and TRBJ2-2; 11 bases agree with TRBD1. CDR1 is LNHNV and CDR2 is YYDKDF in the germline V gene (reference sequence). J gave up 5 bases and V 5 bases, and 7 bases lay outside the gene matches. This CDR3 comprises 16 residues. CDR3 loop: CATSAGTGGRTGELFF. In DNA form, the CDR3 reads TGTGCCACCAGCGCCGGGACAGGGGGGCGGACCGGGGAGCTGTTTTTT.

CDR3 protein: CAIRGGAADTQYF. The CDR3 region has the DNA TGTGCCATCCGGGGGGGGGCCGCAGATACGCAGTATTTT. The rearrangement links TRBV10-3 to TRBJ2-3; 8 bases fit TRBD2. V shed 8 bases and J 4 bases; nucleotides not matched to a gene: 5. The CDR3 runs to 13 residues. Looked up from germline, CDR1 is ENHRY and CDR2 is SYGVKD.

This chain uses TRBV11-2 with TRBJ1-3; no definite D call. V was clipped by 0 bases and J by 2 bases, with 8 bases between them. CDR1 SGHAT and CDR2 FQNNGV come from the germline V gene. The length of the CDR3 is 15 residues. CDR3 protein: CASSLEVGTGNTIYF. CDR3 DNA: TGTGCCAGCAGCTTAGAGGTCGGGACTGGAAACACCATATATTTT. Full variable domain (rest looked up from reference TRBV11-2 and TRBJ1-3): EAGVAQSPRYKIIEKRQSVAFWCNPISGHATLYWYQQILGQGPKLLIQFQNNGVVDDSQLPKDRFSAERLKGVDSTLKIQPAKLEDSAVYLCASSLEVGTGNTIYFGEGSWLTVV.

The chain uses TRBV3-1 (or the pseudogene TRBV3-2) and TRBJ2-2; TRBD1 agrees at 11 bases. V was pared by 4 bases and J by 3 bases, with 7 bases of the junction left unmatched. From germline, CDR1 is LGHDT and CDR2 YNNKEL (reference sequence). The CDR3 runs 17 residues. The CDR3 region is CASSLRTGGEDTGELFF. The CDR3 bases are TGTGCCAGCAGCCTACGGACAGGGGGCGAGGACACCGGGGAGCTGTTTTTT.

This chain links TRBV7-2 with TRBJ1-1; 8 bases are a match to TRBD1. The CDR3 length is 15 residues. Germline V gene sequence: CDR1 SGHTA, CDR2 FQGNSA. The ends lost 5 bases at V and 1 base at J; junction bases unmatched: 6. CDR3 nucleotide sequence: TGTGCCAGCAGCCAGGACAGGGTACAGAACACTGAAGCTTTCTTT. This gives the protein CASSQDRVQNTEAFF.

The chain uses TRBV6-1 and TRBJ1-6, with D maybe TRBD1 (5 bases). CDR3 size: 13 residues. The V and J ends lost 3 bases and 7 bases respectively, with 7 bases between them. From germline, CDR1 is MNHNS and CDR2 SASEGT. In DNA, the CDR3 is TGTGCCAGCAGTGACAGGGCCAATTCACCCCTCCACTTT. It is translated as CASSDRANSPLHF.

This rearrangement joins TRBV9 to TRBJ1-1; 8 nucleotides match TRBD1. The germline V gene has CDR1 SGDLS and CDR2 YYNGEE. V lost 0 bases to trimming and J lost 6 bases; unmatched junction nucleotides: 22. The CDR3 runs to 20 residues. CDR3 DNA sequence: TGTGCCAGCAGCGTAGTCGTCGGACAGGGCACGTATAAGGGCTTTCCTGAAGCTTTCTTT. Encoded protein: CASSVVVGQGTYKGFPEAFF.

The CDR3 bases are TGTGCCAGATGGACAGGGTCGGGACTAGCGGACAATGAGCAGTTCTTC. It yields the protein CARWTGSGLADNEQFF. The chain employs TRBV19 and TRBJ2-1; TRBD2 matches 11 bases. This CDR3 spans 16 amino acids. The ends lost 9 bases at V and 5 bases at J; junction bases unmatched: 12. Per the germline V gene, CDR1 is LNHDA and CDR2 is SQIVND (reference sequence).

The chain links TRBV11-2 to TRBJ1-1; 9 nucleotides match TRBD1. The length of the CDR3 is 15 residues. Per the germline V gene, CDR1 is SGHAT and CDR2 is FQNNGV. The V gene end was trimmed by 5 bases and the J gene end by 3 bases; junction bases not matched to a gene: 7. The CDR3 here is CASSPRGQGYTEAFF. In nucleotides, the CDR3 is TGTGCCAGCAGCCCAAGGGGACAGGGCTACACTGAAGCTTTCTTT.

This rearrangement joins TRBV28 to TRBJ2-3, with D perhaps TRBD2 (7 bases). The CDR3 covers 16 residues. V was cut by 5 bases and J by 6 bases, with 21 bases left in between. The germline V gene has CDR1 MDHEN and CDR2 SYDVKM. CDR3 nucleotides: TGTGCCAGCAGTCCCTCGAGCGGGGACAAGCGGGATACGCAGTATTTT. Translated: CASSPSSGDKRDTQYF.

The chain combines TRBV20-1 with TRBJ2-1; D gene ambiguous. Per germline, CDR1 DFQATT and CDR2 SNEGSKA (reference sequence). This CDR3 is 11 amino acids long. V lost 5 bases to trimming and J lost 9 bases, with 11 bases between them. CDR3 loop: CSAPRLGEQFF. The CDR3 coding sequence is TGCAGTGCTCCTCGACTGGGTGAGCAGTTCTTC.

This clone appeared a few times. The chain links TRBV4-1 to TRBJ1-4; D is ambiguous. Germline values: CDR1 MGHRA, CDR2 YSYEKL. CDR3 length: 14 residues. V was trimmed by 6 bases and J by 6 bases, leaving 14 bases between them. CDR3 protein: CASRVGFGDEKLFF. DNA for the CDR3: TGCGCCAGCAGGGTAGGATTCGGGGATGAAAAACTGTTTTTT.